This TCR beta chain comes out of a study of cytomegalovirus exposure and HLA in healthy donors. Overall study findings and caveats: An observed cluster of highly shared sequence variants was recorded as a likely sequencing artifact.

Healthy bone marrow donors made up the donors. The primer mix had 60 Vbeta and 13 Jbeta primers. The repertoire was sequenced with immunoSEQ multiplex PCR; TCRdb's copy has only in-frame clones and lacks some. The repertoire consists of around 200,000 clones, with about 88% occurring once and the leading ten covering around 0.3%. CDR3 length: 16 amino acids. After removal of 4 bases from V and 0 bases from J, the junction contained 10 bases not matched to a gene. The germline V gene encodes CDR1 SGHRS and CDR2 YFSETQ. In regard to this clone: Its antigen remains unknown.

The chain uses TRBV5-1 and TRBJ2-7; TRBD1 matches at 7 bases. This TCR was sampled from a woman in her twenties or thirties in good health and CMV-seronegative. The sequencing input was PBMCs. In DNA form, the CDR3 reads TGCGCCAGCAGCCCGGAAGACAGGGTTCTCTCCTACGAGCAGTACTTC. Protein: CASSPEDRVLSYEQYF. The full variable domain, with the rest looked up from reference TRBV5-1 and TRBJ2-7, is KAGVTQTPRYLIKTRGQQVTLSCSPISGHRSVSWYQQTPGQGLQFLFEYFSETQRNKGNFPGRFSGRQFSNSRSEMNVSTLELGDSALYLCASSPEDRVLSYEQYFGPGTRLTVT.